The source of this TCR beta chain is a study of long-term antiretroviral therapy in people with HIV. General study findings and limits: Narrower CDR3 length ranges marked HIV repertoires relative to controls. Sampling of blood ran from the mid-2000s to the late 2010s, and older ART regimens were possibly in use. The repertoire was dominated at all time points by clones expanded before ART.

Survey-level resolution applied to immunoSEQ assay v3.0. Here immunoSEQ multiplex PCR was the method, and the copy in TCRdb shows in-frame clones only, minus some. The data contain around 30,000 clones, about three quarters of them singletons. As to this clone: Its antigen is currently unknown.

Germline V gene lookup returns CDR1 SGHNT and CDR2 YYREEE (reference sequence). V was clipped by 1 base and J by 4 bases, with 6 bases between them. The CDR3 length is 13 residues. Ahead of DNA extraction, samples held about 0.95-10 million cryopreserved PBMC each. The source material was unsorted PBMCs, sampled 1.5 years before starting antiretroviral therapy. The TCR sequence derives from a man younger than 35 with HIV. V gene TRBV5-4 combines with J gene TRBJ1-5; no reliable D call. This chain's CDR3 is CASSLYGNQPQHF. The CDR3 DNA follows: TGTGCCAGCAGCTTGTACGGGAATCAGCCCCAGCATTTT.